The following is a T cell receptor (beta chain) sequence with its context. Antigen unknown. The primer mix had 60 Vbeta and 13 Jbeta primers. Sequencing used immunoSEQ multiplex PCR; TCRdb keeps in-frame clones, though not all of them. The sample shows around 150,000 clones, approximately 85% of them seen only once. These data come from a study of cytomegalovirus exposure and HLA in healthy donors. Notes on the study in general: Cytomegalovirus association was listed for 170 or so TCR beta chains.

Germline V lookup: CDR1 MNHEY, CDR2 SMNVEV (reference sequence). This CDR3 has 15 amino acids. Trimming cost V 6 bases and J 4 bases, with 17 bases left between them. The V gene is TRBV27, the J gene TRBJ2-3, with D maybe TRBD2 (6 bases). The sequence derives from a woman in her forties or fifties in good health and CMV-seropositive. What was sequenced was PBMCs. CDR3 DNA sequence: TGTGCCAGCAGGATACTAGCAGGGAGGCCAGATACGCAGTATTTT. Translating gives CASRILAGRPDTQYF.